This TCR beta chain was profiled in a study of identical twins. Healthy Caucasian individuals made up all the donors. This clonotype has at least ten counts. Its specificity is unknown. The CDR3 covers 16 residues. Trimming removed 1 base from V and 4 bases from J, with 14 bases in between. In germline, CDR1 is SGHVS, CDR2 FQNEAQ. General study findings and limits: Out-of-frame TCR alpha sharing in monozygotic twins exceeded recombination model predictions.

MiXCR, applied by TCRdb to the 5' RACE reads, yields one record per CDR3 protein. This sample carries 280,000 or so distinct CDR3 sequences, less than 9% of them seen once, and the ten largest clones take approximately 2.1%. The same sample was also studied in work on yellow fever vaccine responses in identical twins. That publication notes: The authors reported partly convergent, partly personalized vaccine responses in identical twins.

The sample was memory (CD45RO+) T cells sorted from blood. This chain joins TRBV7-8 and TRBJ2-1; tentatively, D is TRBD2 (5 bases). The receptor was isolated from a woman aged 18-29 years in good health. The CDR3, as DNA: TGTGCCAGCAGCTTAGGACATTCAAGGAGGTACAATGAGCAGTTCTTC. Its protein is CASSLGHSRRYNEQFF.